Presented here are 17 T cell receptor beta chains from one specimen sequenced in a study of T cell changes during pregnancy in multiple sclerosis. Assay used: immunoSEQ multiplex PCR; TCRdb lists only in-frame clones, some missing. The sample yields approximately 89,000 clones, about 94% seen once. The sequencing here drew on peripheral blood, taken in the third trimester of pregnancy. The receptors derive from a female donor with multiple sclerosis, enrolled in a pregnancy study.

V usage is TRBV9 and J usage is TRBJ1-1, with 7 nucleotides matching TRBD1. Looked up from germline, CDR1 is SGDLS and CDR2 is YYNGEE. V dropped 3 bases and J dropped 0; count of bases not matched to a gene: 8. This CDR3 contains 16 residues. The CDR3 loop is CASSARTGTLNTEAFF. The CDR3 DNA is TGTGCCAGCAGCGCCCGGACAGGAACCTTGAACACTGAAGCTTTCTTT.

This chain connects TRBV7-8 to TRBJ1-1; D is unresolved. V was trimmed by 5 bases and J by 1 base, leaving 11 bases between them. This CDR3 comprises 14 residues. CDR1 is SGHVS and CDR2 is FQNEAQ in the germline V gene. As DNA, the CDR3 is TGTGCCAGCAGCCGACACTCCCCGAACACTGAAGCTTTCTTT. The encoded protein is CASSRHSPNTEAFF.

CDR3 coding DNA: TGCGCCAGCAGGGAGACAGGGGGCTTTGATACGCAGTATTTT. Residues: CASRETGGFDTQYF. This rearrangement joins TRBV5-1 to TRBJ2-3; 10 bases agree with TRBD1. The germline CDR1 and CDR2 sequences are SGHRS and YFSETQ. The V segment lost 5 bases and the J segment 6 bases; nucleotides outside the gene matches: 6. The CDR3 runs 14 residues.

The chain couples TRBV5-1 to TRBJ2-1; 11 bases agree with TRBD2. The CDR3 spans 15 residues. Germline V gene sequence: CDR1 SGHRS, CDR2 YFSETQ. Losses at the gene ends were 3 bases for V and 6 bases for J; bases not matched to a gene: 5. The CDR3 here is CASSYLAGGINEQFF. CDR3 in DNA: TGCGCCAGCAGCTATCTAGCGGGGGGTATCAATGAGCAGTTCTTC.

The chain is built from TRBV19 and TRBJ1-1, with D tentatively TRBD1 (6 bases). The CDR3 contains 15 residues. Germline V CDR1 and CDR2: LNHDA, SQIVND (reference sequence). The germline V and J ends were trimmed by 8 bases and 0 bases, with 16 bases remaining between them. CDR3 sequence (DNA): TGTGCCAGTCTCCCGGGGGGCGCCATGAACACTGAAGCTTTCTTT. This sequence encodes CASLPGGAMNTEAFF.

The V call is TRBV5-6, the J call TRBJ2-7, with a weak D call TRBD1 (5 bases). The V gene lost 2 bases and the J gene lost 0 bases, with 9 bases spanning the gap. Germline lookup yields CDR1 SGHDT and CDR2 YYEEEE. CDR3 length equals 14 residues. CDR3 residues: CASSFGHSSYEQYF. The CDR3 DNA reads as TGTGCCAGCAGCTTCGGACACAGCTCCTACGAGCAGTACTTC.

The V call is TRBV5-6, the J call TRBJ2-7; D is ambiguous. This CDR3 region has 14 residues. V lost 2 bases to trimming and J lost 0 bases, with 9 bases between them. Germline assignment: CDR1 SGHDT and CDR2 YYEEEE. CDR3 loop: CASSFRVSSYEQYF. The CDR3 DNA sequence: TGTGCCAGCAGCTTCCGGGTGAGCTCCTACGAGCAGTACTTC.

The chain uses TRBV10-1 and TRBJ1-1; D possibly corresponds to TRBD1 (6 bases). This CDR3 has 14 amino acids. Trimming pared 4 bases from V and 3 bases from J, leaving 12 bases between. From germline, CDR1 is WNHNN and CDR2 SYGVQD (reference sequence). The CDR3 reads CASSGEGEDTEAFF. The CDR3 nucleotides read TGCGCCAGCAGTGGGGAGGGGGAGGACACTGAAGCTTTCTTT.

The chain carries TRBV19 and TRBJ2-5; maybe TRBD1 (5 bases). The length of the CDR3 is 13 residues. Deletions cut 4 bases from V and 7 bases from J, with 13 bases between. CDR1 is LNHDA, CDR2 SQIVND, per germline (reference sequence). CDR3 nucleotides: TGTGCCAGTAGTACGGACACGACCGGGACCCAGTACTTC. Its protein product is CASSTDTTGTQYF.

The V gene is TRBV11-2, the J gene TRBJ2-5; 9 bases are shared with TRBD2. Losses at the gene ends were 2 bases for V and 4 bases for J; bases not matched to a gene: 5. Per germline, CDR1 SGHAT and CDR2 FQNNGV. The CDR3 covers 15 residues. CDR3 loop: CASSLQRGAAETQYF. CDR3 DNA sequence: TGTGCCAGCAGCTTACAGCGGGGGGCCGCAGAGACCCAGTACTTC.

The chain is built from TRBV12-5 and TRBJ2-1, with D perhaps matching TRBD1 (7 bases). V lost 9 bases, J lost 9 bases, and 21 bases lay in between. The CDR3 covers 14 residues. Germline CDR1 and CDR2: LGHNT and FRNRAP. In DNA form, the CDR3 reads TGTGCTAGCTCCGGCCGTCGACAGGGAGGTGAGCAGTTCTTC. It is translated as CASSGRRQGGEQFF.

This clone has just a few counts. The CDR3 reads CASSIWDRGSKTEAFF. CDR3 bases: TGTGCCAGTAGTATCTGGGACAGGGGGTCTAAGACTGAAGCTTTCTTT. V is TRBV19 and J is TRBJ1-1; 11 nucleotides align to TRBD1. The germline V gene has CDR1 LNHDA and CDR2 SQIVND (reference sequence). The CDR3 is 16 amino acids. V dropped 3 bases and J dropped 5; count of bases not matched to a gene: 8.

The chain links TRBV7-9 to TRBJ1-6, with 7 bases fitting TRBD1. This CDR3 is 16 amino acids long. The ends lost 4 bases at V and 1 base at J; junction bases unmatched: 4. Per the germline V gene, CDR1 is SEHNR and CDR2 is FQNEAQ (reference sequence). CDR3 DNA sequence: TGTGCCAGCAGCTCCGCAGGGGGGTCCTATAATTCACCCCTCCACTTT. This translates into CASSSAGGSYNSPLHF.

The chain has TRBV7-6 and TRBJ2-3; 9 bases fit TRBD2. Germline trimming cut 4 bases from V and 3 bases from J; bases unmatched to any gene: 17. In germline, CDR1 is SGHVS, CDR2 FNYEAQ. The length of the CDR3 is 19 residues. CDR3 bases: TGTGCCAGCAGCTCCGAAATCCCGGGACTAGCAGCTCGAACAGATACGCAGTATTTT. Encoded protein: CASSSEIPGLAARTDTQYF.

This chain uses TRBV7-8 with TRBJ2-5; 13 bases match TRBD2. CDR3 length: 19 residues. Germline lookup yields CDR1 SGHVS and CDR2 FQNEAQ. The V segment lost 2 bases and the J segment 0 bases; nucleotides outside the gene matches: 9. CDR3 loop: CASSLRTSGGHRYQETQYF. The CDR3 DNA follows: TGTGCCAGCAGCTTAAGGACTAGCGGGGGACACCGATACCAAGAGACCCAGTACTTC. Using reference TRBV7-8 and TRBJ2-5 for the parts outside the CDR3, the full variable domain is GAGVSQSPRYKVAKRGQDVALRCDPISGHVSLFWYQQALGQGPEFLTYFQNEAQLDKSGLPSDRFFAERPEGSVSTLKIQRTQQEDSAVYLCASSLRTSGGHRYQETQYFGPGTRLLVL.

The chain employs TRBV7-6 and TRBJ2-5, with D perhaps matching TRBD2 (6 bases). The V gene's germline CDR1 is SGHVS and CDR2 FNYEAQ. The CDR3 totals 16 residues. The V end was cut by 5 bases, the J end by 5 bases, with 21 bases between. This CDR3 reads CASSSLWTTNGETQYF. The CDR3 coding sequence is TGTGCCAGCAGCAGCCTCTGGACTACGAATGGGGAGACCCAGTACTTC.

This chain joins TRBV6-1 and TRBJ2-1; D gene unclear. Trimming removed 3 bases from V and 3 bases from J, with 12 bases in between. CDR1 and CDR2 from the germline V gene are MNHNS and SASEGT. There are 15 residues in the CDR3. CDR3 in DNA: TGTGCCAGCAGTGATTTGACATTGCACTACAATGAGCAGTTCTTC. It codes for CASSDLTLHYNEQFF.